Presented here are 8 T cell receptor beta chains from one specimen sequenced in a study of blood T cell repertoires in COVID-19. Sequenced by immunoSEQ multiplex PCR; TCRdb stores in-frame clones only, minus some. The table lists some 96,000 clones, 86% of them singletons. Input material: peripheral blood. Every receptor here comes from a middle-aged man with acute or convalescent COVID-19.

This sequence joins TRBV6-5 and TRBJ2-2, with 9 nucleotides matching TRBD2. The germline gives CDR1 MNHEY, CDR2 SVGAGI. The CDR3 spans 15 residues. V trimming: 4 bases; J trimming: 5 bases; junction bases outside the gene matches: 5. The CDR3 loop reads CASSWQREATGELFF. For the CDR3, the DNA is TGTGCCAGCAGTTGGCAGCGGGAGGCGACCGGGGAGCTGTTTTTT.

The CDR3 is CASSLGSDRAGGYTF. CDR3 bases: TGCGCCAGCAGCTTAGGTTCGGACAGGGCTGGTGGCTACACCTTC. This chain links TRBV5-1 with TRBJ1-2, with TRBD1 matching 8 bases. The CDR3 extends over 15 amino acids. The germline CDR1 and CDR2 sequences are SGHRS and YFSETQ. The junction had 10 bases not matched to a gene; V was cut back by 2 bases and J by 7 bases. Together with reference TRBV5-1 and TRBJ1-2, the CDR3 gives the full variable domain: KAGVTQTPRYLIKTRGQQVTLSCSPISGHRSVSWYQQTPGQGLQFLFEYFSETQRNKGNFPGRFSGRQFSNSRSEMNVSTLELGDSALYLCASSLGSDRAGGYTFGSGTRLTVV.

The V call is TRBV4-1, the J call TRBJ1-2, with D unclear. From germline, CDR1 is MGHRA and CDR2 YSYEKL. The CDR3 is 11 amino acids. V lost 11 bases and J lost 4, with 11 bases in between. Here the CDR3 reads CAAWTGYGYTF. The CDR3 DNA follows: TGCGCCGCCTGGACTGGCTATGGCTACACCTTC.

The CDR3 coding sequence is TGTGCCAGTCGCGTCGGGAGTACCTCCTACGAGCAGTACTTC. As protein: CASRVGSTSYEQYF. The chain is built from TRBV19 and TRBJ2-7; D is perhaps TRBD2 (6 bases). V lost 8 bases and J lost 0, with 14 bases in between. Germline values: CDR1 LNHDA, CDR2 SQIVND (reference sequence). This CDR3 contains 14 residues.

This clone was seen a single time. The CDR3 here is CASSKRLARNYEQYF. The CDR3 coding sequence is TGTGCCAGTAGTAAGAGACTAGCGCGAAACTACGAGCAGTACTTC. The genes are TRBV19 and TRBJ2-7, with 8 nucleotides matching TRBD2. The CDR3 length is 15 residues. From germline, CDR1 is LNHDA and CDR2 SQIVND (reference sequence). V dropped 4 bases and J dropped 3; count of bases not matched to a gene: 8.

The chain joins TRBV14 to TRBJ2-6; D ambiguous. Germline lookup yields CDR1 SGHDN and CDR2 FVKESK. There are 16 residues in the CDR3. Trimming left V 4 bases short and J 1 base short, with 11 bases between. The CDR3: CASSPLGVSGANVLTF. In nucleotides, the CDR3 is TGTGCCAGCAGCCCACTCGGAGTTTCTGGGGCCAACGTCCTGACTTTC.

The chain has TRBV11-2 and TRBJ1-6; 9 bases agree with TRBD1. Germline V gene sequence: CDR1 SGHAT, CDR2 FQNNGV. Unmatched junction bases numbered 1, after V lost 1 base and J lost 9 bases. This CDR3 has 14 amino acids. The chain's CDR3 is CASSLGTGVSPLHF. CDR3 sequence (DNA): TGTGCCAGCAGCTTAGGGACAGGGGTTTCACCCCTCCACTTT. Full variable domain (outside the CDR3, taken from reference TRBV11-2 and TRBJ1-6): EAGVAQSPRYKIIEKRQSVAFWCNPISGHATLYWYQQILGQGPKLLIQFQNNGVVDDSQLPKDRFSAERLKGVDSTLKIQPAKLEDSAVYLCASSLGTGVSPLHFGNGTRLTVT.

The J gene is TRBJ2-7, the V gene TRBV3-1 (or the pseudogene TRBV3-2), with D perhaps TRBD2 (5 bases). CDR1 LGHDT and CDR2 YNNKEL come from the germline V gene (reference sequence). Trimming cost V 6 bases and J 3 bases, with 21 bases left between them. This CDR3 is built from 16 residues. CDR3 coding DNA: TGTGCCAGCAGGAGTACAAAGCGGAATCCTGACTACGAGCAGTACTTC. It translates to CASRSTKRNPDYEQYF.